One and the same sample provided the 10 T cell receptor beta chains below, sequenced in a study of blood T cell repertoires in COVID-19. Clones were sequenced by immunoSEQ multiplex PCR, and TCRdb holds only the in-frame ones, with some missing. The sample shows 170,000 or so clones, 86% of them seen only once. The sample consisted of peripheral blood. These receptor sequences come from a man aged 45-65 years with active or convalescent COVID-19.

The chain couples TRBV28 to TRBJ1-2; maybe TRBD1 (5 bases). CDR3 length: 13 residues. CDR1 MDHEN and CDR2 SYDVKM come from the germline V gene. Between the trimmed V and J ends, which lost 3 bases and 8 bases, there was a span of 13 bases. The chain's CDR3 is CASSLRQGGGYTF. CDR3 DNA sequence: TGTGCCAGCAGTTTGAGGCAGGGCGGCGGCTACACCTTC.

The gene calls are TRBV10-3 and TRBJ1-4; 7 positions agree with TRBD1. Germline V gene lookup returns CDR1 ENHRY and CDR2 SYGVKD. The CDR3 is 14 residues long. CDR3: CAIRGTATNEKLFF. CDR3 DNA: TGTGCTATCCGCGGGACAGCAACTAATGAAAAACTGTTTTTT.

The rearrangement uses TRBV27 and TRBJ2-1; TRBD2 agrees at 7 bases. V dropped 0 bases and J dropped 5; count of bases not matched to a gene: 7. In germline, CDR1 is MNHEY, CDR2 SMNVEV (reference sequence). The CDR3 has 16 residues. The CDR3 protein is CASSLSVTSDDNEQFF. DNA of the CDR3: TGTGCCAGCAGTTTATCGGTAACTAGCGACGACAATGAGCAGTTCTTC.

This clone has a handful of counts. The chain couples TRBV6-5 to TRBJ1-4; a possible D gene is TRBD1 (5 bases). Germline values: CDR1 MNHEY, CDR2 SVGAGI. The CDR3 covers 13 residues. The germline V and J ends were trimmed by 8 bases and 3 bases, with 10 bases remaining between them. The CDR3 DNA reads TGTGCCAGCCGGAGGGACTCTAATGAAAAACTGTTTTTT. Amino acid sequence: CASRRDSNEKLFF.

This chain uses TRBV29-1 with TRBJ2-7; tentative D call: TRBD1 (6 bases). The CDR3 sequence is 16 residues long. CDR1 is SQVTM, CDR2 ANQGSEA, per germline. The V end lost 7 bases, the J end lost 2 bases, and 24 bases lay between the germline ends. CDR3 DNA sequence: TGCAGCGGTACACCTTACAGGGTAGAAGGGCCCTACGAGCAGTACTTC. This gives the protein CSGTPYRVEGPYEQYF.

The chain combines TRBV7-2 with TRBJ2-5; TRBD1 matches 9 bases. After removal of 5 bases from V and 5 bases from J, the junction contained 6 bases not matched to a gene. The V gene's germline CDR1 is SGHTA and CDR2 FQGNSA. The CDR3 length is 14 residues. The CDR3 DNA follows: TGTGCCAGCAGCGTTACAGGGGGCAAGGAGACCCAGTACTTC. This codes for CASSVTGGKETQYF.

The chain has TRBV11-3 and TRBJ1-4, with a tentative D call TRBD1 (5 bases). The germline V and J ends were trimmed by 6 bases and 2 bases, with 13 bases remaining between them. This CDR3 spans 15 amino acids. Germline V gene lookup returns CDR1 SGHNT and CDR2 YENEEA. The CDR3 region is CASSLAGRTNEKLFF. CDR3 DNA sequence: TGTGCCAGCAGTCTAGCGGGACGGACTAATGAAAAACTGTTTTTT.

The chain combines TRBV24-1 with TRBJ1-5; 8 bases fit TRBD1. Germline V lookup: CDR1 KGHDR, CDR2 SFDVKD. The CDR3 has 13 residues. V gave up 7 bases and J gave up 7 bases; unmatched junction bases: 5. The CDR3 region has the DNA TGTGCCACCAGCCGGACAGGGCGACAGCCCCAGCATTTT. The encoded protein is CATSRTGRQPQHF.

This chain joins TRBV11-3 and TRBJ2-3; maybe TRBD2 (6 bases). This CDR3 contains 17 residues. The V gene lost 4 bases and the J gene lost 2 bases, with 19 bases spanning the gap. Per the germline V gene, CDR1 is SGHNT and CDR2 is YENEEA. The CDR3 sequence: CASSSRGVADSTDTQYF. The CDR3 DNA follows: TGTGCCAGCAGCTCCCGCGGGGTAGCGGATTCCACAGATACGCAGTATTTT.

The gene calls are TRBV6-6 and TRBJ2-1; 7 nucleotides line up with TRBD2. J gave up 2 bases and V 5 bases, and 3 bases lay outside the gene matches. CDR1 is MNHNY and CDR2 is SVGAGI in the germline V gene (reference sequence). The CDR3 runs to 14 residues. CDR3 nucleotide sequence: TGTGCCAGCAGTATACTAGCGACCTACAATGAGCAGTTCTTC. It codes for CASSILATYNEQFF.